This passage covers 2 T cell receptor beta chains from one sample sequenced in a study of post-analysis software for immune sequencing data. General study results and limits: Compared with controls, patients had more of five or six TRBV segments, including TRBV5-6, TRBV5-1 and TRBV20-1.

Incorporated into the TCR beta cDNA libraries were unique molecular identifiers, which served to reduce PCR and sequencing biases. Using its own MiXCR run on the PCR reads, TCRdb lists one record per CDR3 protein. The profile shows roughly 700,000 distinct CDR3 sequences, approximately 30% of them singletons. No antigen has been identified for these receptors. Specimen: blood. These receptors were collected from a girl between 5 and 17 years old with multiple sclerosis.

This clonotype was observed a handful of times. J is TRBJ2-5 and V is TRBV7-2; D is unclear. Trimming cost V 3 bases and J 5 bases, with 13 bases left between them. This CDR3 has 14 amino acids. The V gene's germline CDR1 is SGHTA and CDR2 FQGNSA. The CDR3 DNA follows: TGTGCCAGCAGCTTGCTGTCCCCGGTGGAGACCCAGTACTTC. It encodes CASSLLSPVETQYF.

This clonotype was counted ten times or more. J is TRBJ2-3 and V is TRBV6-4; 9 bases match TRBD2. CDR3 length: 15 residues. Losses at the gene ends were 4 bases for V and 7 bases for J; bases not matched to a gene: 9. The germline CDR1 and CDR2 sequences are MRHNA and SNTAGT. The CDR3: CASSGGSGGRYTQYF. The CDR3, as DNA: TGTGCCAGCAGTGGCGGTAGCGGGGGTCGATATACGCAGTATTTT.